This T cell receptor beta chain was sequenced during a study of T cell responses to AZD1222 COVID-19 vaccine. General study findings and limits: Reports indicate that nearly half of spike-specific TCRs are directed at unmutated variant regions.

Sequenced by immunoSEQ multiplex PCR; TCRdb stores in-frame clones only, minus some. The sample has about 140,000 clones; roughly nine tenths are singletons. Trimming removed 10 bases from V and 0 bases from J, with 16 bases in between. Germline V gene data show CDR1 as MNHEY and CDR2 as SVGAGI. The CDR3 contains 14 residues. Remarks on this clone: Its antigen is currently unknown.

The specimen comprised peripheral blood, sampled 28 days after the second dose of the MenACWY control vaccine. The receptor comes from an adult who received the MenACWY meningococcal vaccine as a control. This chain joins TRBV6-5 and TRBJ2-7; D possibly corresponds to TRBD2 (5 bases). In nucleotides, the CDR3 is TGTGCCACCATTTCGGGGTGGAGCTCCTACGAGCAGTACTTC. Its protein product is CATISGWSSYEQYF.